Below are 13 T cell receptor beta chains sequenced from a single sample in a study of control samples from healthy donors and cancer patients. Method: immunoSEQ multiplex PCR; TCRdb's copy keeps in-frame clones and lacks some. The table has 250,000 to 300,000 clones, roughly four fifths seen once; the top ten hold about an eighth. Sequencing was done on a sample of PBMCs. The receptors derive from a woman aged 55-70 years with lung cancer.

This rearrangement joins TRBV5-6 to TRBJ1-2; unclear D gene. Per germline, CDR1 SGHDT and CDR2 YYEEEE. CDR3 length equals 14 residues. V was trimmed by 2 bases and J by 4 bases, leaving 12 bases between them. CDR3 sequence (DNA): TGTGCCAGCAGCTTCGGACGGATTTCCTATGGCTACACCTTC. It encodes CASSFGRISYGYTF.

The CDR3 DNA is TGTGCCAGCAGCAAGCCCTCCTACAATGAGCAGTTCTTC. It encodes CASSKPSYNEQFF. The chain has TRBV25-1 and TRBJ2-1, with no clear D. The CDR3 extends over 13 amino acids. Germline V gene sequence: CDR1 MGHDK, CDR2 SYGVNS. V was trimmed by 6 bases and J by 0 bases, leaving 6 bases between them.

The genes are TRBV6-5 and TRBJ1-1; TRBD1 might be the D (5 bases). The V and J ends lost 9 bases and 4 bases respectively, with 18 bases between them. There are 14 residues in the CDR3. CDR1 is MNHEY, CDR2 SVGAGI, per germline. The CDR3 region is CASDSSNRRTEAFF. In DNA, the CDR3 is TGTGCCAGTGACTCCTCGAACAGGCGCACTGAAGCTTTCTTT.

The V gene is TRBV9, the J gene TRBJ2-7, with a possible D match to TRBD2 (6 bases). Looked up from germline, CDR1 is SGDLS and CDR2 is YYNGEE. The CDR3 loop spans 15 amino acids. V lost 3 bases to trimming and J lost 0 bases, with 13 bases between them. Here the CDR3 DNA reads TGTGCCAGCAGCGGCCCGGGAGTCAGCTCCTACGAGCAGTACTTC. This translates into CASSGPGVSSYEQYF.

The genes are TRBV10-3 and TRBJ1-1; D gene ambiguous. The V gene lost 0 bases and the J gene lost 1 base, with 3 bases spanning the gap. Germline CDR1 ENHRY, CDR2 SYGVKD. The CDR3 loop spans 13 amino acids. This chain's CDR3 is CAISESANTEAFF. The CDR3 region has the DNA TGTGCCATCAGTGAGTCGGCGAACACTGAAGCTTTCTTT.

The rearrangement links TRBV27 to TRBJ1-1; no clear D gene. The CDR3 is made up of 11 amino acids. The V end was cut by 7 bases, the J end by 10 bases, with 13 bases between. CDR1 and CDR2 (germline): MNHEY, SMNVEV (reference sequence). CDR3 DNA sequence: TGTGCCAGCACCCTCCGGGGTGTAGCTTTCTTT. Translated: CASTLRGVAFF.

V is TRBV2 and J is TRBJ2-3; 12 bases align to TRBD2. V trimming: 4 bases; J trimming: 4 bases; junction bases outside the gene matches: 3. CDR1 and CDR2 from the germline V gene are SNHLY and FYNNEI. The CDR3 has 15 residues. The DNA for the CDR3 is TGTGCCAGCAGTGCACGACTAGCGGGGGCAGATACGCAGTATTTT. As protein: CASSARLAGADTQYF.

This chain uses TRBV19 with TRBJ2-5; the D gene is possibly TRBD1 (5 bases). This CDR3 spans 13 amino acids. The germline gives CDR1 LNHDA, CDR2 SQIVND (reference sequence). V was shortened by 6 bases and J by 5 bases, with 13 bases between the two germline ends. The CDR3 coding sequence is TGTGCCAGTAGCCAGGGTAGAGGCGAGACCCAGTACTTC. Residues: CASSQGRGETQYF.

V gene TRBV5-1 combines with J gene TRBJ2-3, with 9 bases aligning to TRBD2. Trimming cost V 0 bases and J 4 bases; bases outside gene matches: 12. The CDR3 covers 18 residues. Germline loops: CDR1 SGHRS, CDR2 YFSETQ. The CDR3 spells CASSLGSGGLGGADTQYF. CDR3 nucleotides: TGCGCCAGCAGCTTGGGGAGCGGGGGGCTCGGGGGCGCAGATACGCAGTATTTT.

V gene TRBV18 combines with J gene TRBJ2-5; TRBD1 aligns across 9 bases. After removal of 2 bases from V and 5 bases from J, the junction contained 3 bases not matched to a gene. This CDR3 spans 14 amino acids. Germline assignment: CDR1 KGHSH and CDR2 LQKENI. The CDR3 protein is CASSPIGQGETQYF. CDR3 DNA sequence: TGTGCCAGCTCACCAATCGGACAGGGGGAGACCCAGTACTTC.

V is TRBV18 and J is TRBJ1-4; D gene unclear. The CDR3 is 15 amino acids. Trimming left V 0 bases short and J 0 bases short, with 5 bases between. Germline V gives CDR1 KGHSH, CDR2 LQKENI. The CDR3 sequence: CASSPPSATNEKLFF. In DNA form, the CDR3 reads TGTGCCAGCTCACCACCTTCCGCAACTAATGAAAAACTGTTTTTT.

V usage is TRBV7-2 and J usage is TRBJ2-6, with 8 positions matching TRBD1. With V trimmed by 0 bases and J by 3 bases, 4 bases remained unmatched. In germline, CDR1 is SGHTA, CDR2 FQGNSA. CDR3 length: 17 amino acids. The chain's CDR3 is CASSLAGQGGGANVLTF. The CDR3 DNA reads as TGTGCCAGCAGCTTAGCAGGACAGGGTGGTGGGGCCAACGTCCTGACTTTC.

CDR3 in DNA: TGTGCCAGCAGTTTACAGCAACCAAATCAGCCCCAGCATTTT. Encoded protein: CASSLQQPNQPQHF. The chain recombines TRBV6-2 or TRBV6-3 with TRBJ1-5; D is unclear. Trimming stripped 4 bases from V and 4 bases from J, with 11 bases between. The CDR3 runs to 14 residues. Germline CDR1 MNHEY, CDR2 SVGEGT.